These 10 T cell receptor beta chains were all obtained from the same sample, sequenced in a study of blood T cells in healthy people across ages. Together with a sample-barcoded 5' primer, a J-beta primer mix was included in a second PCR lasting about 7 to 12 cycles. TCRdb reprocessed the 5' RACE reads via MiXCR and lists one record per CDR3 protein. This sample carries 600,000 to 800,000 distinct CDR3 sequences, 52% of them seen once, and the ten largest clones take about 13%. Sequenced material: blood. Receptor source: a woman aged 80 or older in good health.

The V and J genes are TRBV20-1 and TRBJ2-1; the D is unclear. V lost 7 bases and J 10 bases, leaving 23 bases between the germline ends. Germline V gives CDR1 DFQATT, CDR2 SNEGSKA (reference sequence). This CDR3 contains 14 residues. The CDR3 nucleotides are TGCAGTGTCGAAGGTCCGGCCCGAGCGAGGGAGCAGTTCTTC. Its protein is CSVEGPARAREQFF.

CDR3 in amino acids: CSASYRDSAYEQYF. The CDR3, as DNA: TGCAGTGCTAGTTACCGGGACTCAGCCTACGAGCAGTACTTC. This chain connects TRBV20-1 to TRBJ2-7, with a weak D call TRBD2 (6 bases). Germline V gene sequence: CDR1 DFQATT, CDR2 SNEGSKA (reference sequence). The CDR3 spans 14 residues. Trimming removed 3 bases from V and 2 bases from J, with 14 bases in between.

The table lists this clonotype with many counts. This chain uses TRBV7-9 with TRBJ2-7; D gene ambiguous. Between the trimmed V and J ends, which lost 1 base and 1 base, there was a span of 8 bases. There are 14 residues in the CDR3. Germline lookup yields CDR1 SEHNR and CDR2 FQNEAQ (reference sequence). CDR3 nucleotide sequence: TGTGCCAGCAGCTTAGGACGGAATTCCTACGAGCAGTACTTC. Its protein is CASSLGRNSYEQYF.

In this sample, this clonotype turned up a few times. CDR3 sequence (DNA): TGCGCCAGCACCCAGATTACAGGGCTCGACACCGGGGAGCTGTTTTTT. This encodes CASTQITGLDTGELFF. The chain couples TRBV5-1 to TRBJ2-2, with D perhaps TRBD1 (6 bases). The CDR3 sequence is 16 residues long. V gave up 6 bases and J gave up 3 bases, with 18 bases separating them. Germline values: CDR1 SGHRS, CDR2 YFSETQ.

This clonotype occurred many times. One junction end disagrees with the germline gene, perhaps due to a read error. This chain joins TRBV5-1 and TRBJ2-1, with D maybe TRBD2 (6 bases). Germline loops: CDR1 SGHRS, CDR2 YFSETQ. The CDR3 consists of 14 residues. The CDR3 bases are TGTGCCAGCAGCTCGGCCGGGGGATACAATGAGCAGTTCTTC. Amino acid sequence: CASSSAGGYNEQFF.

The chain joins TRBV20-1 to TRBJ2-7; D may be TRBD1 (5 bases). Germline CDR1 DFQATT, CDR2 SNEGSKA (reference sequence). CDR3 length: 14 residues. V lost 5 bases and J lost 0, with 14 bases in between. This chain's CDR3 is CSAAGQLSSYEQYF. CDR3 in DNA: TGCAGTGCTGCAGGGCAGCTTAGCTCCTACGAGCAGTACTTC.

Ten or more counts support this clonotype. The chain combines TRBV7-9 with TRBJ1-6; tentatively, D is TRBD1 (6 bases). V lost 1 base to trimming and J lost 10 bases, with 11 bases between them. Germline values: CDR1 SEHNR, CDR2 FQNEAQ (reference sequence). The CDR3 consists of 14 residues. The CDR3 DNA reads as TGTGCCAGCAGCTTAGATGGGGGCGTGTCACCCCTCCACTTT. Protein product: CASSLDGGVSPLHF.

Only one count was recorded for this clonotype. The V call is TRBV6-2 or TRBV6-3, the J call TRBJ2-1; D possibly corresponds to TRBD2 (6 bases). This CDR3 has 13 residues. The germline V gene has CDR1 MNHEY and CDR2 SVGEGT. Trimming left V 6 bases short and J 12 bases short, with 18 bases between. CDR3 protein: CASSLPGGAMQFF. CDR3 DNA sequence: TGTGCCAGCAGCCTACCAGGAGGGGCTATGCAGTTCTTC.

This clonotype came up a few times. The chain uses TRBV29-1 and TRBJ1-1; D possibly corresponds to TRBD1 (5 bases). Germline V gene lookup returns CDR1 SQVTM and CDR2 ANQGSEA. V was pared by 7 bases and J by 1 base, with 13 bases between. The CDR3 totals 13 residues. In nucleotides, the CDR3 is TGCAGCGCCCGACCGCAGGGGAACACTGAAGCTTTCTTT. This encodes CSARPQGNTEAFF.

This clonotype came up a few times. This rearrangement joins TRBV6-2 or TRBV6-3 to TRBJ2-3, with D perhaps being TRBD1 or TRBD2 (5 bases each). Germline CDR1 reads MNHEY; CDR2 reads SVGEGT. Trimming pared 8 bases from V and 2 bases from J, leaving 17 bases between. The length of the CDR3 is 15 residues. In DNA, the CDR3 is TGTGCCAGCGAGGGCGGGTCGGGGCCCACAGATACGCAGTATTTT. It codes for CASEGGSGPTDTQYF.